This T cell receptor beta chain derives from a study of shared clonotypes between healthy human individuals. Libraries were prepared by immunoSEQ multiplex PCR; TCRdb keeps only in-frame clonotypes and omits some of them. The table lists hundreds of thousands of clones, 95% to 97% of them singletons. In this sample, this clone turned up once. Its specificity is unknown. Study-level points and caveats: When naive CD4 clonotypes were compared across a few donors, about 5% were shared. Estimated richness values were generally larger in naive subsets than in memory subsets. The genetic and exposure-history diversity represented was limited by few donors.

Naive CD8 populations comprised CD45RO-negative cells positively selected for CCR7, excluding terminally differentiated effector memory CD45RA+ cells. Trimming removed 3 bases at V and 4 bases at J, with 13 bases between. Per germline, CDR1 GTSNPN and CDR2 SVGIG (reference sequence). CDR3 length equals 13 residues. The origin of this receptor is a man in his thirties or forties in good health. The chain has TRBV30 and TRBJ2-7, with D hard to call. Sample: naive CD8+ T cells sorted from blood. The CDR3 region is CAWSLDPGYEQYF. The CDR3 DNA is TGTGCCTGGAGCCTGGATCCTGGGTACGAGCAGTACTTC.